This T cell receptor beta chain was sequenced in a study of T cell repertoires in cytomegalovirus infection. Study summary: Evidence of both CMV infection and a matching HLA type came from public TCR beta signatures.

Using its own MiXCR run on the reads, TCRdb lists one record per CDR3 protein. This table has 150,000 to 200,000 distinct CDR3 sequences, about 21% appearing once. This clonotype was seen repeatedly, ten times or more. No antigen is known for it. The V end lost 2 bases, the J end lost 6 bases, and 15 bases lay between the germline ends. There are 15 residues in the CDR3. Germline-derived CDR1 and CDR2 are SGHDT and YYEEEE. Study outcomes and limitations: HLA-C-restricted, CMV-specific TCR beta clonotypes were dominant ex vivo.

The V gene is TRBV5-6, the J gene TRBJ1-5; D remains unclear. Sample: PBMCs. The source is a human donor in good health (CMV status not recorded). Some clones in this sample may be carry-over from other donors' samples. The CDR3 protein is CASSFSGEGTQPQHF. CDR3 sequence (DNA): TGTGCCAGCAGCTTCTCCGGAGAGGGTACTCAGCCCCAGCATTTT.